This entry describes one T cell receptor (beta chain). Its cognate antigen is unknown. Other DNA sequences from this sample encode an identical CDR3 as well. The entry originates in a study of OX40 agonist ivuxolimab in advanced cancers. Overall study context: Allowance was made for prior anti-PD-1, anti-PD-L1 or anti-CTLA-4 therapy, and about 40% had some. Study outcomes and limitations: Partial responders at 0.1-3.0 mg/kg showed near-lowest clonal expansion.

The CDR3 spans 16 residues. Germline CDR1 is SNHLY and CDR2 is FYNNEI. V dropped 4 bases and J dropped 0; count of bases not matched to a gene: 5. TCRdb's table, derived via immunoSEQ multiplex PCR, lists solely in-frame clones and lacks some. The table lists roughly 30,000 clones, more than 70% of them singletons. The TCR comes from an adult with an advanced solid tumor such as melanoma, head and neck, liver or kidney cancer. V gene TRBV2 combines with J gene TRBJ2-7, with TRBD2 matching over 11 bases. The specimen comprised CD4+ or CD8+ T cells sorted from blood, sampled in a trial of the OX40 agonist ivuxolimab. The CDR3 coding sequence is TGTGCCAGCAGTGCCGAGCTAGCGGGAGGCTCCTACGAGCAGTACTTC. Translating gives CASSAELAGGSYEQYF.